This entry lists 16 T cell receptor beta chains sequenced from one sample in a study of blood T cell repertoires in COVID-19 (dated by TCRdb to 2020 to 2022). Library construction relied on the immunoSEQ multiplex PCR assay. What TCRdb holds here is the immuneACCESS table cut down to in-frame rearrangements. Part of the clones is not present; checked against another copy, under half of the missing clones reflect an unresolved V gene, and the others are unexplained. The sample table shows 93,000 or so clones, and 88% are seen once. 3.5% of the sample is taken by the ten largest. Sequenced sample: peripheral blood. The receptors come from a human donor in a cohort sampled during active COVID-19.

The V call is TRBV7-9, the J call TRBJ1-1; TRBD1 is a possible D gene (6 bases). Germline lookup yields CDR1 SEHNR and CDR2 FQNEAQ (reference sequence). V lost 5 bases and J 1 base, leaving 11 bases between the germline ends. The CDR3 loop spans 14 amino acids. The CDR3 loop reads CASSPGTTNTEAFF. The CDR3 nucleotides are TGTGCCAGCAGCCCCGGGACAACGAACACTGAAGCTTTCTTT.

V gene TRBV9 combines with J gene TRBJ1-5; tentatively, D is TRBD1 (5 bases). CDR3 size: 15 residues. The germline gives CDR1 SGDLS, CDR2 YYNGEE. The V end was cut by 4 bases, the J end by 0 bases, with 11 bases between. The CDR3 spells CASSRTGVSNQPQHF. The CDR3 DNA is TGTGCCAGCAGCCGGACGGGGGTTAGCAATCAGCCCCAGCATTTT.

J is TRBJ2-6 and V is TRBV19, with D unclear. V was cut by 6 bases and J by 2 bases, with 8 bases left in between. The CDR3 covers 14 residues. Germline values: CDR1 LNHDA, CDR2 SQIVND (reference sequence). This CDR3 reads CASSFYTGANVLTF. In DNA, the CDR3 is TGTGCCAGTAGCTTCTATACTGGGGCCAACGTCCTGACTTTC.

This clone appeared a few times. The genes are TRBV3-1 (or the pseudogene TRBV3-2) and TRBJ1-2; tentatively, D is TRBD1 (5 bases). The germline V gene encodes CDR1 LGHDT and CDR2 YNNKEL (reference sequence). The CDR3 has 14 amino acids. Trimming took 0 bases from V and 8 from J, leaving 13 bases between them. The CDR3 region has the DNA TGTGCCAGCAGCCAAGATGTCGCAGGGAGGGGCTACACCTTC. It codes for CASSQDVAGRGYTF.

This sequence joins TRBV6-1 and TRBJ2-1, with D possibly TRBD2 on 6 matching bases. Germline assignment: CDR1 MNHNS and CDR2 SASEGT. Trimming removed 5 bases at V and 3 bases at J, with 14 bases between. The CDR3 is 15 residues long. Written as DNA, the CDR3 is TGTGCCAGCAGTTCCGGTGGGGGGTACTACAATGAGCAGTTCTTC. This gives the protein CASSSGGGYYNEQFF.

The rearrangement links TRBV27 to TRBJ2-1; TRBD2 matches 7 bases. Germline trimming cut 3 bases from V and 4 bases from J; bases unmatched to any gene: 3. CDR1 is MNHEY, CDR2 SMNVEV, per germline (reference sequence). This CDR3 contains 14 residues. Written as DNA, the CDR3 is TGTGCCAGCAGTTTTGGGCGGGAGTACAATGAGCAGTTCTTC. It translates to CASSFGREYNEQFF.

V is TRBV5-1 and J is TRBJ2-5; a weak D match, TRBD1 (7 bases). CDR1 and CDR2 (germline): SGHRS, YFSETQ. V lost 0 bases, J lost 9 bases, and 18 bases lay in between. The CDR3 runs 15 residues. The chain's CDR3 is CASSLAGGGQRAQYF. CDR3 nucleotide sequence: TGCGCCAGCAGCTTGGCCGGAGGGGGCCAAAGGGCCCAGTACTTC.

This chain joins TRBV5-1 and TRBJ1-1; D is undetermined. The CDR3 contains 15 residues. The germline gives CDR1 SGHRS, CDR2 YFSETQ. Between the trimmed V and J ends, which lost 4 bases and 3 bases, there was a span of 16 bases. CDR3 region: CASSPWTLGDTEAFF. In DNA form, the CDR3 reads TGCGCCAGCAGCCCCTGGACCCTCGGGGACACTGAAGCTTTCTTT.

The CDR3 bases are TGTGCCAGCAGCGTTGGGCTAGCGGGGGCGGCAGATACGCAGTATTTT. This sequence encodes CASSVGLAGAADTQYF. The chain combines TRBV7-3 with TRBJ2-3; 10 bases agree with TRBD2. V was pared by 5 bases and J by 4 bases, with 9 bases of the junction left unmatched. Germline V CDR1 and CDR2: SGHTA, FQGTGA. This CDR3 region has 16 residues.

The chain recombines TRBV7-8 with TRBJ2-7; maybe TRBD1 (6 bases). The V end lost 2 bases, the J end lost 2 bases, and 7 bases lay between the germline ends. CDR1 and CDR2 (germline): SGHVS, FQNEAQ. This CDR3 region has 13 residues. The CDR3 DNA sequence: TGTGCCAGCAGCTTAAACAGGGCCTACGAGCAGTACTTC. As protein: CASSLNRAYEQYF.

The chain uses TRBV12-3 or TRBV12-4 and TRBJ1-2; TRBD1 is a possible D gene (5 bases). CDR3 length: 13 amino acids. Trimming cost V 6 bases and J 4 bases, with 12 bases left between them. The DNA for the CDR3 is TGTGCCAGCAGCGACAGCTACCCCTATGGCTACACCTTC. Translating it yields CASSDSYPYGYTF.

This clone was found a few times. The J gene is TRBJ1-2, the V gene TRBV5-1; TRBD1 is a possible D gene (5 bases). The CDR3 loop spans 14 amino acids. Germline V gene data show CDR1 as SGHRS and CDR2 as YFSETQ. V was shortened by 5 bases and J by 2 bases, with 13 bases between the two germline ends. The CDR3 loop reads CASSSDGGNYGYTF. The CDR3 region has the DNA TGCGCCAGCAGTTCCGATGGGGGGAACTATGGCTACACCTTC.

As DNA, the CDR3 is TGTGCCAGCAGTTACGGGGACAGGGGGCGCAGGGCTTATAATCAGCCCCAGCATTTT. This gives the protein CASSYGDRGRRAYNQPQHF. The V gene is TRBV6-2 or TRBV6-3, the J gene TRBJ1-5; 12 bases fit TRBD1. The CDR3 has 19 amino acids. Losses at the gene ends were 2 bases for V and 4 bases for J; bases not matched to a gene: 12. Germline-derived CDR1 and CDR2 are MNHEY and SVGEGT.

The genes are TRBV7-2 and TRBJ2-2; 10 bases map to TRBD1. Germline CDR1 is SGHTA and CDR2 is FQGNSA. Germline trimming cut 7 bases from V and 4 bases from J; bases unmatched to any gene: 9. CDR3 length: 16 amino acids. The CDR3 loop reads CASTLRQGAGTGELFF. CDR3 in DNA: TGTGCCAGCACCCTCCGACAGGGGGCGGGCACCGGGGAGCTGTTTTTT.

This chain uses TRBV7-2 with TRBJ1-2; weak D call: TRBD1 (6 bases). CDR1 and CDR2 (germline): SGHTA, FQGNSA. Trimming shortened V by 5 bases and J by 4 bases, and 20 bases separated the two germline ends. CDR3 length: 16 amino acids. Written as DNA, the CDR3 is TGTGCCAGCAGCATTCGACAGGTTTCCTATGCCTATGGCTACACCTTC. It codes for CASSIRQVSYAYGYTF. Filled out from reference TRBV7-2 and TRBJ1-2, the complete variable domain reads GAGVSQSPSNKVTEKGKDVELRCDPISGHTALYWYRQSLGQGLEFLIYFQGNSAPDKSGLPSDRFSAERTGGSVSTLTIQRTQQEDSAVYLCASSIRQVSYAYGYTFGSGTRLTVV.

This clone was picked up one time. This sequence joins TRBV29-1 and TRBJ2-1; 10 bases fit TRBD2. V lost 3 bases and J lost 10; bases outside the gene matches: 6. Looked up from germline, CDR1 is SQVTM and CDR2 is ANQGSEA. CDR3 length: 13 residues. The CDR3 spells CSVDLIAGGEQFF. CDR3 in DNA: TGCAGCGTTGATTTGATAGCGGGGGGAGAGCAGTTCTTC.